Listed below are T cell receptor beta chains from one sample, sequenced in a study of CD8 T cells in Susac syndrome. TCRdb re-derived calls from the immunoSEQ multiplex PCR reads in MiXCR, one entry per CDR3 protein. The sample includes fewer than 200,000 distinct CDR3 sequences, roughly 96% of them seen just once. Sequencing input: CD8+ T cells from PBMCs. The receptor source for this set is a human donor with multiple sclerosis. Both conserved end residues are trimmed from each CDR3. A D gene is named only where the DNA matches it firmly.

J	D	V	CDR3
TRBJ2-3	NA	TRBV9	ASSVDMGADTQY
TRBJ2-5	NA	TRBV19	ASSALGLGETQY
TRBJ2-7	NA	TRBV12-3/TRBV12-4	ASSLLRGDEQY
TRBJ2-1	NA	TRBV11-2	ASSLEAGSSYNEQF
TRBJ2-1	NA	TRBV4-1	ASSSLGEQF
TRBJ2-7	NA	TRBV18	ASSSKYEQY
TRBJ1-2	TRBD1	TRBV9	ASSVGRDRVDYGYT
TRBJ2-1	NA	TRBV12-3/TRBV12-4	ASSLDNEQF
TRBJ2-7	TRBD1	TRBV4-1	ASSLATGDSYEQY
TRBJ2-1	NA	TRBV29-1	SVVPGGPNEQF
TRBJ1-2	NA	TRBV15	ATSYRDGGINGYT
TRBJ1-2	NA	TRBV9	ASKGLTGPNYGYT
TRBJ2-5	TRBD2	TRBV28	ASSFGGAGGRETQY
TRBJ2-2	NA	TRBV28	ATQERTANTGELF
TRBJ2-7	NA	TRBV5-1	ASSPIGGYEQY
TRBJ2-4	NA	TRBV3-1	ASSQARNPAKNIQY
TRBJ1-1	NA	TRBV6-1	ASSWAEDTEAF
TRBJ2-7	NA	TRBV2	AILGTEGLYEQY